This TCR beta chain is from a study of T-cell reconstitution after alpha-beta-depleted transplantation in children (dated by TCRdb to 2016 to 2017). Regarding the study in general: Using TCR repertoire profiling, the study quantitatively followed how T-cell immune reconstitution unfolded in children after TCRalphabeta/CD19-depleted allogeneic hematopoietic cell transplantation.

Library construction relied on PCR. Reads for this sample came from an Illumina HiSeq 2500. TCR libraries were prepared with molecular barcoding, using unique molecular identifiers to normalize TCRbeta repertoire quantification. TCRdb reanalyzed the raw reads on its own, using fastp at Q25 for trimming and MiXCR for clone calling, and kept in-frame beta chains. Each entry merges the rows of one CDR3 protein and shows their most common DNA and genes. The sample table lists approximately 390,000 distinct CDR3 sequences, around 9.9% of them with a count of one. The biggest ten clones account for 5% to 6.5% of the sample. This clonotype was recorded at least ten times. Its cognate antigen has yet to be identified. Nothing much larger sits one base from this clone, and base qualities are not available. Cut back by 2 bases and 4 bases, the V and J ends lie 11 bases apart. Counted from cysteine to phenylalanine, this CDR3 has 14 amino acids. Only the CDR3 portion is preserved as DNA: 42 bases, with reading frame beginning at the first base. The germline V gene sets CDR1 to MNHEY and CDR2 to SVGAGI.

This clonotype was obtained from a human donor who donated a stem cell graft to a child with acute myeloid leukemia. Sequencing was performed on PBMCs from the stem cell graft donor, taken from the stem cell graft. The chain uses TRBV6-5 and TRBJ2-5; the D gene cannot be resolved reliably. In nucleotide form, the sequence is TGTGCCAGCAGTTACCCCCAGCGAGGAGAGACCCAGTACTTC. It codes for CASSYPQRGETQYF.